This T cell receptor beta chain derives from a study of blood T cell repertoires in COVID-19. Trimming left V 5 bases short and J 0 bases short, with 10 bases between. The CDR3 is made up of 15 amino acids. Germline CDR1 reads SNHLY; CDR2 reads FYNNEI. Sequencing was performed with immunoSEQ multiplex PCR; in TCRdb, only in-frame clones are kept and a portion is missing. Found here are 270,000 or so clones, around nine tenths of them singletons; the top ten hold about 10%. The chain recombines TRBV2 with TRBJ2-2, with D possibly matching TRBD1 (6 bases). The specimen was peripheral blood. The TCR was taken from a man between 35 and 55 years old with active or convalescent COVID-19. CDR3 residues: CASSLTGSNTGELFF. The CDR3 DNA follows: TGTGCCAGCAGTCTAACAGGGTCGAACACCGGGGAGCTGTTTTTT. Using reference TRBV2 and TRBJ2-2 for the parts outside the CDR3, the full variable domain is EPEVTQTPSHQVTQMGQEVILRCVPISNHLYFYWYRQILGQKVEFLVSFYNNEISEKSEIFDDQFSVERPDGSNFTLKIRSTKLEDSAMYFCASSLTGSNTGELFFGEGSRLTVL.